One and the same sample provided the 5 T cell receptor beta chains below, sequenced in a study of T cell responses to AZD1222 COVID-19 vaccine. The table came from immunoSEQ multiplex PCR; TCRdb's copy has only in-frame clones and leaves some out. Of around 80,000 clones in the sample, approximately 83% are singletons; the top ten hold about 1.3%. Specimen: peripheral blood, collected 28 days after the second AZD1222 dose. The receptor source for this set is an adult who received the AZD1222 COVID-19 vaccine.

The chain links TRBV15 to TRBJ2-7; D is perhaps TRBD2 (6 bases). Germline lookup yields CDR1 LNHNV and CDR2 YYDKDF (reference sequence). The V gene lost 0 bases and the J gene lost 3 bases, with 12 bases spanning the gap. This CDR3 region has 15 residues. For the CDR3, the DNA is TGTGCCACCAGCAGAGATAGGGTCGGGGGCTACGAGCAGTACTTC. Residues: CATSRDRVGGYEQYF.

The chain combines TRBV6-4 with TRBJ2-6; the D is unclear. V was clipped by 2 bases and J by 1 base, with 9 bases between them. The CDR3 has 16 amino acids. Germline CDR1 is MRHNA and CDR2 is SNTAGT. Written as DNA, the CDR3 is TGTGCCAGCAGTGACCCCGAGAGGTCTGGGGCCAACGTCCTGACTTTC. Amino acids: CASSDPERSGANVLTF.

This chain connects TRBV29-1 to TRBJ1-4; D call uncertain. In germline, CDR1 is SQVTM, CDR2 ANQGSEA. The CDR3 loop spans 12 amino acids. Between the trimmed V and J ends, which lost 6 bases and 10 bases, there was a span of 15 bases. The CDR3 bases are TGCAGCGTCGCCACGGAGTTCGGAAAACTGTTTTTT. Protein product: CSVATEFGKLFF.

V usage is TRBV18 and J usage is TRBJ1-5, with 9 bases matching TRBD1. Trimming took 2 bases from V and 4 from J; bases not matched to a gene: 3. The germline V gene has CDR1 KGHSH and CDR2 LQKENI. This CDR3 comprises 15 residues. DNA for the CDR3: TGTGCCAGCTCACCAGAGGGGACAGGGAATCAGCCCCAGCATTTT. As protein: CASSPEGTGNQPQHF.

The chain is built from TRBV19 and TRBJ1-4, with D tentatively TRBD1 (5 bases). The CDR3 consists of 16 residues. The germline V and J ends were trimmed by 6 bases and 2 bases, with 16 bases remaining between them. CDR1 is LNHDA, CDR2 SQIVND, per germline (reference sequence). CDR3 residues: CASRSLGASTNEKLFF. In nucleotides, the CDR3 is TGTGCCAGTAGAAGCCTTGGGGCGTCGACTAATGAAAAACTGTTTTTT.